Below, 21 T cell receptor beta chains from the same sample are listed, as sequenced in a study of spatial heterogeneity in lung cancer. Time point of the sample: sample taken at primary tumor resection. The authors sequenced whole RNA from tumor, nontumor lung or frozen PBMC without sorting. Each CDR3 protein gets one entry after TCRdb re-called the 5' RACE reads with MiXCR. The sample consists of some 7,000 distinct CDR3 sequences, 7% of them appearing once. The specimen comprised PBMCs, sampled at surgery. These receptors originate from a male donor with early-stage non-small cell lung cancer.

This clonotype was recorded many times. Being off target in a library aimed at alpha chains, this beta chain has a size of little meaning. The chain is built from TRBV20-1 and TRBJ2-7, with D possibly being TRBD1 or TRBD2 (5 bases each). V dropped 0 bases and J dropped 3 bases, with 12 bases sitting between them. The CDR3 runs 14 residues. Germline-derived CDR1 and CDR2 are DFQATT and SNEGSKA (reference sequence). The CDR3 spells CSARDLRGDYEQYF. The CDR3, as DNA: TGCAGTGCTAGAGATTTGAGGGGAGACTACGAGCAGTACTTC.

This clonotype was counted ten times or more. This beta chain is an off-target read within a library intended for alpha chains, so its frequency means little. The chain links TRBV4-2 to TRBJ2-3, with a tentative D call TRBD2 (5 bases). V was cut by 4 bases and J by 3 bases, with 14 bases left in between. This CDR3 is 15 amino acids long. In germline, CDR1 is LGHNA, CDR2 YNFKEQ. CDR3 DNA: TGTGCCAGCAGCCCCCTAGCAGGAGAAACAGATACGCAGTATTTT. Its protein product is CASSPLAGETDTQYF.

This clonotype was detected many times. Found in a library prepared for alpha chains, this beta chain is an off-target read, and its abundance has little meaning. This chain connects TRBV11-2 to TRBJ2-5, with D hard to call. The germline V gene encodes CDR1 SGHAT and CDR2 FQNNGV. V shed 0 bases and J shed 3 bases, with 11 bases lying between them. The CDR3 is 15 amino acids. CDR3 region: CASSLDSLAEETQYF. Here the CDR3 DNA reads TGTGCCAGCAGCTTAGATAGCCTTGCCGAAGAGACCCAGTACTTC.

This clonotype was counted at least ten times. For a library built for alpha chains, this beta chain is a stray read; little rests on its size. This rearrangement joins TRBV24-1 to TRBJ2-4, with D perhaps matching TRBD1 or TRBD2 (6 bases each). There are 16 residues in the CDR3. Germline values: CDR1 KGHDR, CDR2 SFDVKD. Trimming pared 1 base from V and 2 bases from J, leaving 11 bases between. CDR3 nucleotide sequence: TGTGCCACCAGTGATTTTTCGCGGGACACCAAAAACATTCAGTACTTC. Translation: CATSDFSRDTKNIQYF.

This clonotype was detected a few times. This beta chain lies outside the target of a library built for alpha chains; its clone size means little. J is TRBJ2-3 and V is TRBV5-1; 11 bases fit TRBD2. J gave up 3 bases and V 4 bases, and 4 bases lay outside the gene matches. CDR1 is SGHRS, CDR2 YFSETQ, per germline. This CDR3 contains 15 residues. The CDR3 nucleotides are TGCGCCAGCAGCCCCGCTAGCGGGAGGACAGATACGCAGTATTTT. Its protein is CASSPASGRTDTQYF.

This clonotype occurred many times. This beta chain came through as a stray read in a library set up for alpha chains, and its size says little. The CDR3: CASSHPDSPNTEAFF. For the CDR3, the DNA is TGTGCCAGCAGCCATCCGGACAGCCCGAACACTGAAGCTTTCTTT. The chain is built from TRBV7-9 and TRBJ1-1; possible D gene TRBD1, 6 bases. The germline V and J ends were trimmed by 5 bases and 1 base, with 14 bases remaining between them. The CDR3 sequence is 15 residues long. Germline lookup yields CDR1 SEHNR and CDR2 FQNEAQ (reference sequence).

This clonotype was found many times. As an off-target read in a library built for alpha chains, this beta chain has a frequency of little significance. The J gene is TRBJ2-2, the V gene TRBV5-1; 9 positions agree with TRBD1. V was pared by 7 bases and J by 1 base, with 8 bases of the junction left unmatched. From germline, CDR1 is SGHRS and CDR2 YFSETQ. The length of the CDR3 is 16 residues. The CDR3 loop reads CASGPNRGRNTGELFF. The CDR3 DNA reads as TGCGCCAGCGGCCCTAACAGGGGGCGGAACACCGGGGAGCTGTTTTTT.

This clonotype was observed a handful of times. Within a library made for alpha chains, this beta chain is off target, and its count is uninformative. The gene calls are TRBV20-1 and TRBJ1-2; D call uncertain. The CDR3 consists of 15 residues. Germline CDR1 DFQATT, CDR2 SNEGSKA (reference sequence). V dropped 0 bases and J dropped 8 bases, with 19 bases sitting between them. The DNA for the CDR3 is TGCAGTGCTAGAGAGACCCGGACGGCCAAGAGGGGCTACACCTTC. This codes for CSARETRTAKRGYTF.

Many counts were recorded for this clonotype. The library was designed around alpha chains, so this beta chain is a stray read whose abundance carries little weight. The V gene is TRBV7-2, the J gene TRBJ1-2, with unresolved D. V was shortened by 0 bases and J by 4 bases, with 6 bases between the two germline ends. The length of the CDR3 is 13 residues. Per germline, CDR1 SGHTA and CDR2 FQGNSA. The CDR3 nucleotides read TGTGCCAGCAGCTTAGCTCCCCGCTATGGCTACACCTTC. The encoded protein is CASSLAPRYGYTF.

Notes on this clonotype: This beta chain represents an off-target read in a library built for alpha chains; its size is of limited meaning. This chain uses TRBV24-1 with TRBJ2-5; D possibly matches TRBD1 or TRBD2 (6 bases each). CDR3 length: 13 residues. Germline V lookup: CDR1 KGHDR, CDR2 SFDVKD. V gave up 9 bases and J gave up 5 bases, with 15 bases separating them. The CDR3 protein is CATQGRGVETQYF. CDR3 sequence (DNA): TGTGCCACCCAGGGGCGGGGAGTGGAGACCCAGTACTTC.

At least ten counts were recorded for this clonotype. This beta chain is an unintended read in a library built for alpha chains; its size means little. This rearrangement joins TRBV6-5 to TRBJ2-1, with 9 bases that match TRBD2. The CDR3 is 16 amino acids. Unmatched junction bases numbered 9, after V lost 5 bases and J lost 4 bases. Germline values: CDR1 MNHEY, CDR2 SVGAGI. The DNA for the CDR3 is TGTGCCAGCAGTACCTATAGCGGGAGAGGGTACAATGAGCAGTTCTTC. It encodes CASSTYSGRGYNEQFF.

Within the sample, this clonotype is hyperexpanded. This beta chain was picked up by a library intended for alpha chains and is off target, so its count carries little meaning. V gene TRBV28 combines with J gene TRBJ2-5; no clear D gene. CDR1 MDHEN and CDR2 SYDVKM come from the germline V gene. The CDR3 runs 14 residues. The V and J ends lost 4 bases and 3 bases respectively, with 12 bases between them. CDR3 DNA: TGTGCCAGCAGTTCTCTGGGATTGGAAGAGACCCAGTACTTC. This sequence encodes CASSSLGLEETQYF.

This clonotype was detected ten times or more. This beta chain came through as a stray read in a library set up for alpha chains, and its size says little. CDR3 DNA: TGCGCCAGCAGCCAAGCTGGGGGACTAGCCAACACCGGGGAGCTGTTTTTT. Encoded protein: CASSQAGGLANTGELFF. This chain uses TRBV4-1 with TRBJ2-2; TRBD2 matches 9 bases. The CDR3 totals 17 residues. After removal of 1 base from V and 2 bases from J, the junction contained 5 bases not matched to a gene. Germline V gene lookup returns CDR1 MGHRA and CDR2 YSYEKL.

A single count supports this clonotype. A library prepared for alpha chains yielded this beta chain as an off-target read; its size is of little meaning. V is TRBV7-3 and J is TRBJ2-4; no clear D. The CDR3 has 14 residues. V was clipped by 6 bases and J by 3 bases, with 12 bases between them. Germline V lookup: CDR1 SGHTA, CDR2 FQGTGA. The CDR3 sequence: CASSPGSVKNIQYF. The CDR3 nucleotides read TGTGCCAGCAGTCCCGGATCAGTCAAAAACATTCAGTACTTC. The full variable domain, its missing parts supplied by reference TRBV7-3 and TRBJ2-4, is GAGVSQTPSNKVTEKGKYVELRCDPISGHTALYWYRQSLGQGPEFLIYFQGTGAADDSGLPNDRFFAVRPEGSVSTLKIQRTERGDSAVYLCASSPGSVKNIQYFGAGTRLSVL.

This clonotype has just a few counts. The library was prepared for alpha chains; this beta chain is a stray read, so its frequency means little. The chain is built from TRBV28 and TRBJ2-7; D may correspond to TRBD1 or TRBD2 (5 bases each). Germline lookup yields CDR1 MDHEN and CDR2 SYDVKM. The length of the CDR3 is 15 residues. The V end lost 1 base, the J end lost 3 bases, and 13 bases lay between the germline ends. The CDR3 here is CASSLSGTVNYEQYF. The DNA for the CDR3 is TGTGCCAGCAGTTTATCCGGGACGGTCAACTACGAGCAGTACTTC.

This clonotype has a count of ten or more. This beta chain lies outside the target of a library built for alpha chains; its clone size means little. This rearrangement joins TRBV6-5 to TRBJ2-5, with TRBD1 matching over 8 bases. This CDR3 is 13 amino acids long. V lost 7 bases to trimming and J lost 3 bases; unmatched junction nucleotides: 4. Germline V gene data show CDR1 as MNHEY and CDR2 as SVGAGI. CDR3: CASTKTGEETQYF. CDR3 DNA sequence: TGTGCCAGCACCAAGACAGGGGAAGAGACCCAGTACTTC.

This clonotype has ten or more counts. This beta chain is off target for a library built for alpha chains, so its abundance means little. V is TRBV20-1 and J is TRBJ2-7; D uncertain. The CDR3 loop spans 14 amino acids. Germline V gene sequence: CDR1 DFQATT, CDR2 SNEGSKA (reference sequence). Trimming removed 3 bases at V and 2 bases at J, with 14 bases between. CDR3 sequence: CSASLREYPYEQYV. The CDR3 bases are TGCAGTGCTAGCCTTCGCGAGTACCCCTACGAGCAGTACGTC.

This clonotype was picked up many times. Because this beta chain is a stray read in a library intended to capture alpha chains, its abundance should not be given much weight. The chain carries TRBV5-5 and TRBJ2-7; D might be TRBD1 (6 bases). Germline V gives CDR1 SGHKS, CDR2 YYEKEE (reference sequence). Trimming stripped 0 bases from V and 2 bases from J, with 12 bases between. This CDR3 has 15 residues. The CDR3 here is CASSLVWDIAYEQYF. The CDR3 coding sequence is TGTGCCAGCAGCTTGGTATGGGACATAGCCTACGAGCAGTACTTC.

Only a few counts were recorded for this clonotype. In a library made to pick up alpha chains, this beta chain is a stray read with a size that means little. The chain recombines TRBV20-1 with TRBJ2-7; 9 bases line up with TRBD2. The CDR3 is 15 amino acids. The J segment lost 3 bases and the V segment lost 3 bases, leaving 9 bases of the junction unmatched. CDR1 is DFQATT, CDR2 SNEGSKA, per germline (reference sequence). CDR3 loop: CSARTSGPLNYEQYF. DNA of the CDR3: TGCAGTGCTAGGACTAGCGGTCCTCTAAACTACGAGCAGTACTTC.

Concerning this clonotype itself: The library was prepared for alpha chains; this beta chain is a stray read, so its frequency means little. The gene calls are TRBV7-8 and TRBJ2-1; D may match TRBD1 or TRBD2 (5 bases each). The CDR3 runs to 16 residues. Germline V lookup: CDR1 SGHVS, CDR2 FQNEAQ. Trimming took off 5 bases at V and 5 bases at J, with 19 bases between the two ends. The CDR3 sequence: CASSPRPGPPDNEQFF. CDR3 DNA: TGTGCCAGCAGCCCACGCCCGGGACCCCCTGACAATGAGCAGTTCTTC. The full variable domain, rest sourced from reference TRBV7-8 and TRBJ2-1, is GAGVSQSPRYKVAKRGQDVALRCDPISGHVSLFWYQQALGQGPEFLTYFQNEAQLDKSGLPSDRFFAERPEGSVSTLKIQRTQQEDSAVYLCASSPRPGPPDNEQFFGPGTRLTVL.

Concerning this clonotype: An end of the junction differs from the germline gene, which may be a read error. This beta chain came through as a stray read in a library set up for alpha chains, and its size says little. This chain links TRBV2 with TRBJ2-3, with TRBD1 matching 7 bases. Germline-derived CDR1 and CDR2 are SNHLY and FYNNEI. The CDR3 runs to 14 residues. In DNA form, the CDR3 reads TGTGTCAGCCGAGACAGGGTAGAAACAGATACGCAGTATTTT. The encoded protein is CVSRDRVETDTQYF. Complete variable domain (other parts from reference TRBV2 and TRBJ2-3): EPEVTQTPSHQVTQMGQEVILRCVPISNHLYFYWYRQILGQKVEFLVSFYNNEISEKSEIFDDQFSVERPDGSNFTLKIRSTKLEDSAMYFCVSRDRVETDTQYFGPGTRLTVL.